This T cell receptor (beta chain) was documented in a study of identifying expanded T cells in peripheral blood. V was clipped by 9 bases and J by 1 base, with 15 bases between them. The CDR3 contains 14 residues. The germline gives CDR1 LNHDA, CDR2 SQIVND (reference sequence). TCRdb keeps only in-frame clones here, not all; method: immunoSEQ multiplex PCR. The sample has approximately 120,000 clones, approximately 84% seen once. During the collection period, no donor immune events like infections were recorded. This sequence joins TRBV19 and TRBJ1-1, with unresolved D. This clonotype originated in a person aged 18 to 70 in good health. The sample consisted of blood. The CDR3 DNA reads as TGTGCCAGCAAAAAACAAACACCGAACACTGAAGCTTTCTTT. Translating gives CASKKQTPNTEAFF. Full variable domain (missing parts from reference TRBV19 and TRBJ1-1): DGGITQSPKYLFRKEGQNVTLSCEQNLNHDAMYWYRQDPGQGLRLIYYSQIVNDFQKGDIAEGYSVSREKKESFPLTVTSAQKNPTAFYLCASKKQTPNTEAFFGQGTRLTVV.